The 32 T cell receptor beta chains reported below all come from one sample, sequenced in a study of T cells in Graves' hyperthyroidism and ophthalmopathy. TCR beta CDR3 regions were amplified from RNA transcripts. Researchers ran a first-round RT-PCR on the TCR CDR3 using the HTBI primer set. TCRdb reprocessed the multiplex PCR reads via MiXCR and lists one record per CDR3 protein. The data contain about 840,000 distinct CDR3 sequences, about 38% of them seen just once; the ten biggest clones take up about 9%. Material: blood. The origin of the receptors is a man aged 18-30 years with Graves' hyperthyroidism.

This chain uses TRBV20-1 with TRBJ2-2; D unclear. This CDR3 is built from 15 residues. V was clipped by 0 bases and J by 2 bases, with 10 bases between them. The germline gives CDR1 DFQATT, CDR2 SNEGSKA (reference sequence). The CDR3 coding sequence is TGCAGTGCTAGAGATGGACGAGTAAACACCGGGGAGCTGTTTTTT. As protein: CSARDGRVNTGELFF.

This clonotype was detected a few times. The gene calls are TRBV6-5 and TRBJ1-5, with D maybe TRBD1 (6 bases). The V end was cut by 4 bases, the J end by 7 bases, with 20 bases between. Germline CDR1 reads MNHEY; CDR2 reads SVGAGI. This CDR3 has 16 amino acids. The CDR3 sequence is CASSFTHDRREQPQHF. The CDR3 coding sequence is TGTGCCAGCAGTTTTACTCACGACAGGAGAGAGCAGCCCCAGCATTTT.

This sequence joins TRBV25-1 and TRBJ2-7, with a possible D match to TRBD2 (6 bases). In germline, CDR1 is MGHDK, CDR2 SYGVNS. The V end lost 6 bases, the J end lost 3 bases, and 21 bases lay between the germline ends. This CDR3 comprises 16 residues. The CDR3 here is CASRMPEEGSHYEQYF. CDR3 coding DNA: TGTGCCAGCAGGATGCCCGAGGAGGGGTCTCACTACGAGCAGTACTTC.

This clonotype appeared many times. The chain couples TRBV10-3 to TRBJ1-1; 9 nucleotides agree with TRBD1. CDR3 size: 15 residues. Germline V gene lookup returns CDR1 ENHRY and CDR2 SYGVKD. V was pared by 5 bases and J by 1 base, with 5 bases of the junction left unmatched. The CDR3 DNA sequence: TGTGCCATCAGTCCGGGACAGGGAGCGAACACTGAAGCTTTCTTT. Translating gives CAISPGQGANTEAFF.

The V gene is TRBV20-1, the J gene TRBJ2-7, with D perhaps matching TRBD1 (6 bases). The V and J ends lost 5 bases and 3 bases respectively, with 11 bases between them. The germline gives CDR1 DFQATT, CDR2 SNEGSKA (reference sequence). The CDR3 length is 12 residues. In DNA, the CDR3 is TGCAGTGCTGGCTACAGGGACTACGAGCAGTACTTC. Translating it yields CSAGYRDYEQYF.

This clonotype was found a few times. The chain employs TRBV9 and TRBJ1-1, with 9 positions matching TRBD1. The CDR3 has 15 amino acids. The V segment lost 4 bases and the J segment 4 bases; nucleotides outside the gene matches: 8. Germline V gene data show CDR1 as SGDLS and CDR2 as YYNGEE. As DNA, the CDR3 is TGTGCCAGCAGCCCGGACAGGGGATGGAGCACTGAAGCTTTCTTT. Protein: CASSPDRGWSTEAFF.

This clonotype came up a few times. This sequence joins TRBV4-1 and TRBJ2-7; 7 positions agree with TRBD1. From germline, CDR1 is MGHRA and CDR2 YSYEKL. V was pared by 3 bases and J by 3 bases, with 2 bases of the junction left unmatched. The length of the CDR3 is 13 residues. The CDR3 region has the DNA TGCGCCAGCAGCCATGACAGGGTCTACGAGCAGTACTTC. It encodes CASSHDRVYEQYF.

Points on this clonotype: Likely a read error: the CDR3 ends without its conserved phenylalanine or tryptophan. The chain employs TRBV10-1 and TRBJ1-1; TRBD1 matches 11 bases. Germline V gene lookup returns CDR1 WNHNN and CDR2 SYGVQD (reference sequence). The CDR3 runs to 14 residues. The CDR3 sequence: CASEAGQGDTEAFS. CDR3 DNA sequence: TGTGCCAGCGAGGCGGGACAGGGGGACACTGAAGCTTTCTCT.

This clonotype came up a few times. CDR3 region: CASSWHSGTENQPQHF. CDR3 sequence (DNA): TGTGCCAGCAGCTGGCACTCCGGGACAGAGAATCAGCCCCAGCATTTT. V and J are TRBV7-2 and TRBJ1-5; 7 bases are shared with TRBD1. Germline assignment: CDR1 SGHTA and CDR2 FQGNSA. The CDR3 has 16 residues. J was trimmed by 4 bases and V by 4 bases; bases with no gene match: 10.

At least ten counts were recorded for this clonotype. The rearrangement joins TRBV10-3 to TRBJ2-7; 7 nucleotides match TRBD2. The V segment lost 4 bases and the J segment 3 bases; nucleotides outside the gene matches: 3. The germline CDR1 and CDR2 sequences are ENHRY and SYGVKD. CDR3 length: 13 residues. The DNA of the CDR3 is TGTGCCATCAGTGGGGAGCGGGGCTACGAGCAGTACTTC. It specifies CAISGERGYEQYF.

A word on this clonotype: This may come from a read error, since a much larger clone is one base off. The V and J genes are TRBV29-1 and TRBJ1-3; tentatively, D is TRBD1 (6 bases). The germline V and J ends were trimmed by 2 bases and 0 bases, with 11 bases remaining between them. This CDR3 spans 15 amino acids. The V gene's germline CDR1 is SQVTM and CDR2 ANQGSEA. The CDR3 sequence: CSVENLGASGNTIYF. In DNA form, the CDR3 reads TGCAGCGTTGAAAATCTGGGGGCCTCTGGAAACACCATATATTTT.

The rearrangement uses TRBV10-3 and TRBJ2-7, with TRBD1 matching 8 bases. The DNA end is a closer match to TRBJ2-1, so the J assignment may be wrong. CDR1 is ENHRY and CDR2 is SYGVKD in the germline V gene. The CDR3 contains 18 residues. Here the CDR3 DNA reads TGTGCCATCGGCGCCCGGATCGGAGGAGGACAGGGTGGCGATGAGCAGTTCTTC. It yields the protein CAIGARIGGGQGGDEQFF.

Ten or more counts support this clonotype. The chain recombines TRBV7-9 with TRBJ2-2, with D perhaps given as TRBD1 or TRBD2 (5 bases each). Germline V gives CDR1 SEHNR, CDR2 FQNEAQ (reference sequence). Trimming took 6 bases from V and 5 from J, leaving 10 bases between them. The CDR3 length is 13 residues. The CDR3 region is CASSFRETGELFF. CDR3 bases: TGTGCCAGCAGTTTCAGGGAGACCGGGGAGCTGTTTTTT.

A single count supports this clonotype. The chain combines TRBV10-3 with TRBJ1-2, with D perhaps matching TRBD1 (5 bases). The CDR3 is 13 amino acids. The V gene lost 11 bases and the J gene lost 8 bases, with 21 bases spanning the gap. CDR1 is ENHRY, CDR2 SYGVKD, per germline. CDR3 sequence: CAHQDNPGRGYTF. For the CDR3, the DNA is TGTGCCCATCAAGATAATCCAGGGCGAGGCTACACCTTC.

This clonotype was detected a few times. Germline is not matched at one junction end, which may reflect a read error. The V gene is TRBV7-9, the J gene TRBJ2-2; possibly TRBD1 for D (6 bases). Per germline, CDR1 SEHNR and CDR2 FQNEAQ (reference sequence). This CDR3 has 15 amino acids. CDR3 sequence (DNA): TGTGCCAGCAGCGAGGACAGTACGAACACCGGGGAGCTTTTTTTT. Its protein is CASSEDSTNTGELFF.

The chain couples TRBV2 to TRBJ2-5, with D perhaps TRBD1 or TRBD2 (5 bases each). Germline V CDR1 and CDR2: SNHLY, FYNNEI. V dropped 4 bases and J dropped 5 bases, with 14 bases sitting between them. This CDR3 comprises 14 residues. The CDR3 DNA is TGTGCCAGCAGTGGGGGGATGGGTCGGGAGACCCAGTACTTC. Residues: CASSGGMGRETQYF.

CDR3 nucleotides: TGCGCCAGCAGCTGGGGACAGGGGGACACTGAAAAACTGTTTTTT. The encoded protein is CASSWGQGDTEKLFF. The chain links TRBV5-1 to TRBJ1-4; 11 bases align to TRBD1. CDR1 is SGHRS and CDR2 is YFSETQ in the germline V gene. Germline trimming cut 3 bases from V and 7 bases from J; bases unmatched to any gene: 5. The CDR3 has 15 amino acids.

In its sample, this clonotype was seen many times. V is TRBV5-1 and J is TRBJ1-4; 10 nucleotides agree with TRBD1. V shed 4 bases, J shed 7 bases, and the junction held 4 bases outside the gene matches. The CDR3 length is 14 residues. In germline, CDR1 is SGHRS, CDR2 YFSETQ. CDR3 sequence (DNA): TGCGCCAGCAGCACGGGACAGGGGAGTGAAAAACTGTTTTTT. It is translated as CASSTGQGSEKLFF.

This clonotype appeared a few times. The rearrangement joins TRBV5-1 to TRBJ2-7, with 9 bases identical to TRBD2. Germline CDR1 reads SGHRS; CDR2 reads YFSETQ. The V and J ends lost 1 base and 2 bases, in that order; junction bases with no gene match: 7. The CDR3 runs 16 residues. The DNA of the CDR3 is TGCGCCAGCAGCTTGATAGCGGGAGAAATTCCCTACGAGCAGTACTTC. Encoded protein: CASSLIAGEIPYEQYF.

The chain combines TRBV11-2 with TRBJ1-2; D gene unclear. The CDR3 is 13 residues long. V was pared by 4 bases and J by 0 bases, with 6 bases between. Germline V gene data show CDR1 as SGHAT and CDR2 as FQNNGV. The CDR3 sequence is CASSSPSNYGYTF. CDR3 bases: TGTGCCAGCAGCTCCCCATCTAACTATGGCTACACCTTC.

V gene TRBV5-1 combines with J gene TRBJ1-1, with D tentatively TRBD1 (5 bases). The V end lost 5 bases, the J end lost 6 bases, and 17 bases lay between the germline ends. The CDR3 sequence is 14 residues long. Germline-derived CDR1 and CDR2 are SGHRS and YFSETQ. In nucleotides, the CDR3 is TGCGCCAGCAGTCTTCAGGGATTTAACCCTGAAGCTTTCTTT. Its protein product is CASSLQGFNPEAFF.

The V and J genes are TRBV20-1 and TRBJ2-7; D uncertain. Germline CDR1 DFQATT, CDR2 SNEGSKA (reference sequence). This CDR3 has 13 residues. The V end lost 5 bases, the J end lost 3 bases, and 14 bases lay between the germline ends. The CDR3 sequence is CSAWPQSDYEQYF. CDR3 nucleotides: TGCAGTGCTTGGCCTCAATCCGACTACGAGCAGTACTTC.

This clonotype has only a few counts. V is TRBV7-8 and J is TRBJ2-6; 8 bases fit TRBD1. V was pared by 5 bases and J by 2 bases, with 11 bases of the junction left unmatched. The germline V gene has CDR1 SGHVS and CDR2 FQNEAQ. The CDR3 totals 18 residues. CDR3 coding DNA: TGTGCCAGCAGCCCGCCCTCGACAGGGGTAACTGGGGCCAACGTCCTGACTTTC. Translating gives CASSPPSTGVTGANVLTF.

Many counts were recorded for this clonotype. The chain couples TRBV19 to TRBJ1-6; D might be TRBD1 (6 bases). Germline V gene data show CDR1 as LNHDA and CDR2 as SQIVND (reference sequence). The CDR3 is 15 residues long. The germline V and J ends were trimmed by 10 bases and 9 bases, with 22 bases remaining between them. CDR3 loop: CANHWRGKGISPLHF. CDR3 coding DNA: TGTGCCAACCACTGGAGGGGGAAGGGGATTTCACCCCTCCACTTT.

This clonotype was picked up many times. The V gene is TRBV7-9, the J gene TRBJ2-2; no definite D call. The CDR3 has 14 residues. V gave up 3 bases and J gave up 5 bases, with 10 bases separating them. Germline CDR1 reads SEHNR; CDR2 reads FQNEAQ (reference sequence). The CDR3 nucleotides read TGTGCCAGCAGCTTCCGGGTCGGGACCGGGGAGCTGTTTTTT. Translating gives CASSFRVGTGELFF.

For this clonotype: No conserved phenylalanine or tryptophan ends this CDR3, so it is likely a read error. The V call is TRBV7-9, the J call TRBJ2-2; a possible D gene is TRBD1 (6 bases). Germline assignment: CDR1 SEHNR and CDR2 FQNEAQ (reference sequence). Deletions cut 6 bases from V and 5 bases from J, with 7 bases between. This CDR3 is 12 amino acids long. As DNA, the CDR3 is TGTGCCAGCAGAGGACAGACCGGGGAGCTGTTTCTT. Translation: CASRGQTGELFL.

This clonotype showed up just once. The CDR3 DNA reads TGCAGTGCCAGGGCCGACGAGACCCAGTACTTC. Amino acid sequence: CSARADETQYF. J is TRBJ2-5 and V is TRBV20-1; TRBD1 might be the D (5 bases). Germline V lookup: CDR1 DFQATT, CDR2 SNEGSKA (reference sequence). The CDR3 runs to 11 residues. The V end lost 6 bases, the J end lost 5 bases, and 10 bases lay between the germline ends.

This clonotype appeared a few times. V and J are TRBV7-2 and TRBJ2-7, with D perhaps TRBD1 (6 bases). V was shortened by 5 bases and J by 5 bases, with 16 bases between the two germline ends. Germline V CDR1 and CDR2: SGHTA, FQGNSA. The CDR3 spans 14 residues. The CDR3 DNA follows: TGTGCCAGCAGCCAAGATGTACAGGGCGACGAGCAGTACTTC. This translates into CASSQDVQGDEQYF.

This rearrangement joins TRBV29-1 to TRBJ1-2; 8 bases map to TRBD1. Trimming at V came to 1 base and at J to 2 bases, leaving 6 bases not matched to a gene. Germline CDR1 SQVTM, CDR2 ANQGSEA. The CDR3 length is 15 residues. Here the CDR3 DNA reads TGCAGCGTTGAAGGAAGGGCAGGGGGCAACTATGGCTACACCTTC. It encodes CSVEGRAGGNYGYTF.

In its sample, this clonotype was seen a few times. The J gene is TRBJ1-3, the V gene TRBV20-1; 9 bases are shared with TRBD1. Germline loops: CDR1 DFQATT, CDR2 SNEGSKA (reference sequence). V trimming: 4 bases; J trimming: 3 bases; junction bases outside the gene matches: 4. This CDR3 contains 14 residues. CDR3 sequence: CSAIQGAGGNTIYF. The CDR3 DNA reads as TGCAGTGCTATACAGGGGGCAGGTGGAAACACCATATATTTT.

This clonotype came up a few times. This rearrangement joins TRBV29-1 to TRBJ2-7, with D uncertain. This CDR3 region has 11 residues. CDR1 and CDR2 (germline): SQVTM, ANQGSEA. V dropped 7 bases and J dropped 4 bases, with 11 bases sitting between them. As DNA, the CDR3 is TGCAGCGCCGGAACAGAGTACGAGCAGTACTTC. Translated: CSAGTEYEQYF.

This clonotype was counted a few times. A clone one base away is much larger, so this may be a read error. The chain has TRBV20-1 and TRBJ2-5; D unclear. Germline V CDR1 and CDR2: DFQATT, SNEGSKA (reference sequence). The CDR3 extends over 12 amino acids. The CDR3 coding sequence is TGCAGTGCTAGAGTCGGTCAAGGGACCCAGTACTTC. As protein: CSARVGQGTQYF.